This T cell receptor (beta chain) was sequenced in a study of cytomegalovirus exposure and HLA in healthy donors. Study-level findings and limits: Some V segments, including TRBV6-2 and TRBV6-3, were excluded as indistinguishable. Cytomegalovirus association was assigned to 170 or so TCR beta chains.

Concerning this clone: The antigen remains unidentified.

It was with 60 Vbeta and 13 Jbeta primers that the PCR ran. Produced via immunoSEQ multiplex PCR; TCRdb's table is partial and in-frame only. The sample lists about 120,000 clones, 77% occurring once. Trimming took 2 bases from V and 1 from J, leaving 8 bases between them. This CDR3 contains 15 residues. Looked up from germline, CDR1 is MNHNY and CDR2 is SVGAGI (reference sequence). The clonotype was recovered from a man aged 40-55 years in good health and CMV-seropositive. The sample was PBMCs. The V gene is TRBV6-6, the J gene TRBJ2-2; D is possibly TRBD1 (5 bases). The CDR3 sequence: CASSYQGLNTGELFF. CDR3 bases: TGTGCCAGCAGTTACCAGGGTTTGAACACCGGGGAGCTGTTTTTT.